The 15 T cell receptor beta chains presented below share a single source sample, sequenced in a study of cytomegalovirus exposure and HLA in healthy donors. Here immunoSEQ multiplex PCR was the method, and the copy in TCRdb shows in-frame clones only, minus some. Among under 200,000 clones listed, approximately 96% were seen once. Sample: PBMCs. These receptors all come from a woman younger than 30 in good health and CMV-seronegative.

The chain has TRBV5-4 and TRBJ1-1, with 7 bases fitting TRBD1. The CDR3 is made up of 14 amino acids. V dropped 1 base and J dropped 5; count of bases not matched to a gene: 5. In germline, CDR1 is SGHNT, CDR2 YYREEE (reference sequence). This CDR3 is CASSLQGGGTEAFF. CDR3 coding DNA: TGTGCCAGCAGCTTGCAGGGGGGCGGGACTGAAGCTTTCTTT.

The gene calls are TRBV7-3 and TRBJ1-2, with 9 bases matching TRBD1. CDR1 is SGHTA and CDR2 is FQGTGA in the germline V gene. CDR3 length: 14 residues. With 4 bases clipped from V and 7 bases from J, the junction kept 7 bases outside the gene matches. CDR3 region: CASSSTGGLFGYTF. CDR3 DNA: TGTGCCAGCAGCTCCACAGGGGGCCTGTTTGGCTACACCTTC.

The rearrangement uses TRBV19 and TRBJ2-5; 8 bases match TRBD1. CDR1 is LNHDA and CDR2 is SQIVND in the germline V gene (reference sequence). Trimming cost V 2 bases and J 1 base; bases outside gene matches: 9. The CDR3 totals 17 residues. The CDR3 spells CASSIRATDRAQETQYF. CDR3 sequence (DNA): TGTGCCAGTAGTATAAGGGCAACGGACAGGGCCCAAGAGACCCAGTACTTC.

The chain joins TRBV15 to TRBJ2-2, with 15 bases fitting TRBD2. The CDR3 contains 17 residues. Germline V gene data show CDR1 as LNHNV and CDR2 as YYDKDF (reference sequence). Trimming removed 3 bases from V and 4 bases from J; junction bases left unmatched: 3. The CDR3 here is CATSRGLAGGPTGELFF. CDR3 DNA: TGTGCCACCAGCAGGGGACTAGCGGGGGGACCCACCGGGGAGCTGTTTTTT.

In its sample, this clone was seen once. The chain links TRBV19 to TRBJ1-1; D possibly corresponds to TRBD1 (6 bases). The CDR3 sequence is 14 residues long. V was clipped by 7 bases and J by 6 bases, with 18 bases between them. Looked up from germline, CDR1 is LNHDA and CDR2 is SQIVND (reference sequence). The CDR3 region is CASNNRAVGPEAFF. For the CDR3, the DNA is TGTGCCAGTAACAACAGGGCGGTAGGCCCTGAAGCTTTCTTT.

CDR3 region: CASSLDGSGGVVIEQFF. In DNA form, the CDR3 reads TGTGCCAGCAGCTTAGATGGTAGCGGGGGGGTCGTGATTGAGCAGTTCTTC. The chain uses TRBV11-2 and TRBJ2-1; 11 nucleotides match TRBD2. V lost 0 bases, J lost 9 bases, and 10 bases stayed unmatched. CDR1 and CDR2 from the germline V gene are SGHAT and FQNNGV. The CDR3 contains 17 residues.

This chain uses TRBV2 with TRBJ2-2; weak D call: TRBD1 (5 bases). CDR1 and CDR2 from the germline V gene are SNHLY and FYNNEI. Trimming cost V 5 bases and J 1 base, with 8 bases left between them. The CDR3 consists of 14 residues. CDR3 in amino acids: CASSRQGNTGELFF. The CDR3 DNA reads TGTGCCAGCAGTCGCCAGGGGAACACCGGGGAGCTGTTTTTT.

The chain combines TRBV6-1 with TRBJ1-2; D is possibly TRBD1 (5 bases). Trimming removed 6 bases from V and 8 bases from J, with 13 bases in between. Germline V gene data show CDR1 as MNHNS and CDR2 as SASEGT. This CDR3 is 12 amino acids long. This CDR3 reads CASSVHGAGYTF. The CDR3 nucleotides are TGTGCCAGCAGCGTACATGGGGCCGGCTACACCTTC.

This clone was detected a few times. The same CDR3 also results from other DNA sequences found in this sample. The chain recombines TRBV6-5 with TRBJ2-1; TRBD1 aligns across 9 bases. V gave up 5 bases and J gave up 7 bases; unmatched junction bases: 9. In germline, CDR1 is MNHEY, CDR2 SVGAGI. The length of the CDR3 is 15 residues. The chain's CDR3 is CASSTGGRGRNEQFF. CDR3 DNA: TGTGCCAGCAGTACAGGGGGCCGGGGGCGGAATGAGCAGTTCTTC.

CDR3 sequence: CASSLGSSGGAYEQYF. As DNA, the CDR3 is TGCGCCAGCAGCTTGGGGTCGTCGGGAGGGGCCTACGAGCAGTACTTC. This rearrangement joins TRBV5-1 to TRBJ2-7, with TRBD2 identical over 8 bases. V shed 0 bases and J 2 bases; nucleotides not matched to a gene: 7. CDR3 size: 16 residues. Germline V CDR1 and CDR2: SGHRS, YFSETQ.

The CDR3: CASSRDTGTFGQYF. Written as DNA, the CDR3 is TGTGCCAGCAGCCGGGACACCGGGACATTCGGGCAGTACTTC. V gene TRBV6-6 combines with J gene TRBJ2-7, with D possibly being TRBD1 (6 bases). With 6 bases removed from V and 9 bases from J, the gap between germline ends came to 21 bases. The CDR3 consists of 14 residues. CDR1 and CDR2 (germline): MNHNY, SVGAGI (reference sequence).

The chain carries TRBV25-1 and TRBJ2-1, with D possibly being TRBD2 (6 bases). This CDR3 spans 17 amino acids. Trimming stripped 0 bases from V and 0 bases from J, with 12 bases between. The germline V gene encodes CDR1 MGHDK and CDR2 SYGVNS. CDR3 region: CASSEYERVSSYNEQFF. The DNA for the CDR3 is TGTGCCAGCAGTGAATACGAGCGGGTCAGCTCCTACAATGAGCAGTTCTTC.

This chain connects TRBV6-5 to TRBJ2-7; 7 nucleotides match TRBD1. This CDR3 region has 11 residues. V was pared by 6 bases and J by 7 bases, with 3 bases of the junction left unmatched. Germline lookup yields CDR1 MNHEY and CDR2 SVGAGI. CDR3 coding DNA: TGTGCCAGCAGCACCAGGGGGGAGCAGTACTTC. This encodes CASSTRGEQYF.

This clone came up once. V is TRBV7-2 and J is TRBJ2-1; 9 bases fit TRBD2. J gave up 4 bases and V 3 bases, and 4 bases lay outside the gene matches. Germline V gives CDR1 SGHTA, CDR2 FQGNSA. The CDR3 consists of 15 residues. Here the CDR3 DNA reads TGTGCCAGCAGCTTCAGCGGGGGGAAGTACAATGAGCAGTTCTTC. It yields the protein CASSFSGGKYNEQFF.

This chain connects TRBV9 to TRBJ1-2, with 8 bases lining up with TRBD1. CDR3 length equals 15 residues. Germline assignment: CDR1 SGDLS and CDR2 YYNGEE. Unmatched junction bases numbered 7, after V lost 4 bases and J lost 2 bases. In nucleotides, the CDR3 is TGTGCCAGCAGCCAGCGGACAGGGACGAACTATGGCTACACCTTC. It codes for CASSQRTGTNYGYTF.